The 26 T cell receptor beta chains presented below share a single source sample, sequenced in a study of technical replicates of blood from several donors. The table came from immunoSEQ multiplex PCR; TCRdb's copy has only in-frame clones and leaves some out. The table records about 67,000 clones, roughly 98% of them present only once. Sequenced material: T cells isolated from PBMCs. These receptors all come from a human donor in good health.

The chain uses TRBV2 and TRBJ1-1; 8 nucleotides match TRBD1. With V trimmed by 9 bases and J by 5 bases, 5 bases remained unmatched. The CDR3 consists of 12 residues. Germline V CDR1 and CDR2: SNHLY, FYNNEI. CDR3 loop: CASGQGGTEAFF. The CDR3 DNA follows: TGTGCCAGTGGACAGGGAGGTACTGAAGCTTTCTTT.

The V and J genes are TRBV6-1 and TRBJ2-1; 12 nucleotides match TRBD1. In germline, CDR1 is MNHNS, CDR2 SASEGT. V shed 7 bases, J shed 6 bases, and the junction held 7 bases outside the gene matches. The CDR3 has 15 amino acids. The CDR3 here is CASTSGQGAVNEQFF. In DNA, the CDR3 is TGTGCCAGCACCTCGGGACAGGGGGCCGTCAATGAGCAGTTCTTC.

CDR3 sequence reads: CASSQGSGMPYNEQFF. The CDR3 nucleotides read TGTGCCAGCAGCCAAGGGTCGGGAATGCCCTACAATGAGCAGTTCTTC. This sequence joins TRBV4-2 and TRBJ2-1, with a tentative D call TRBD2 (5 bases). With 1 base removed from V and 2 bases from J, the gap between germline ends came to 12 bases. There are 16 residues in the CDR3. Germline CDR1 and CDR2: LGHNA and YNFKEQ.

This chain uses TRBV18 with TRBJ2-2, with D maybe TRBD2 (5 bases). CDR3 length: 16 residues. Germline V gene lookup returns CDR1 KGHSH and CDR2 LQKENI. The V end was cut by 1 base, the J end by 3 bases, with 12 bases between. CDR3 nucleotides: TGTGCCAGCTCACCACTAATGTCAGCGGACACCGGGGAGCTGTTTTTT. Amino acids: CASSPLMSADTGELFF. The variable domain in full, with the rest retrieved from reference TRBV18 and TRBJ2-2, is NAGVMQNPRHLVRRRGQEARLRCSPMKGHSHVYWYRQLPEEGLKFMVYLQKENIIDESGMPKERFSAEFPKEGPSILRIQQVVRGDSAAYFCASSPLMSADTGELFFGEGSRLTVL.

This rearrangement joins TRBV28 to TRBJ2-4, with D possibly being TRBD1 (5 bases). Germline V gene lookup returns CDR1 MDHEN and CDR2 SYDVKM. V was clipped by 5 bases and J by 0 bases, with 11 bases between them. CDR3 size: 15 residues. The DNA of the CDR3 is TGTGCCAGCAGTGCACTGACAGTAGCCAAAAACATTCAGTACTTC. Translation: CASSALTVAKNIQYF.

This clone has only one observation. The CDR3 DNA is TGTGCCAGCAGTTTAGAGCCCACAGATACGCAGTATTTT. As protein: CASSLEPTDTQYF. The V gene is TRBV27, the J gene TRBJ2-3; D is unresolved. Trimming took off 2 bases at V and 2 bases at J, with 5 bases between the two ends. The CDR3 loop spans 13 amino acids. Per germline, CDR1 MNHEY and CDR2 SMNVEV (reference sequence).

Only one count was recorded for this clone. This rearrangement joins TRBV2 to TRBJ2-5, with unresolved D. Deletions cut 5 bases from V and 5 bases from J, with 12 bases between. This CDR3 spans 13 amino acids. Germline V gene data show CDR1 as SNHLY and CDR2 as FYNNEI. For the CDR3, the DNA is TGTGCCAGCAGTCTAGAGATGGCGGAGACCCAGTACTTC. Translated, it gives CASSLEMAETQYF.

This chain joins TRBV28 and TRBJ1-2; a weak D match, TRBD1 (6 bases). V was shortened by 6 bases and J by 0 bases, with 14 bases between the two germline ends. The CDR3 has 15 residues. Germline V gives CDR1 MDHEN, CDR2 SYDVKM. The CDR3 loop is CASSSPGHANYGYTF. Written as DNA, the CDR3 is TGTGCCAGCAGCTCGCCGGGACATGCTAACTATGGCTACACCTTC.

V is TRBV30 and J is TRBJ1-1; D gene ambiguous. The V end was cut by 7 bases, the J end by 0 bases, with 12 bases between. This CDR3 is 13 amino acids long. Germline V lookup: CDR1 GTSNPN, CDR2 SVGIG (reference sequence). The CDR3 sequence: CASQSQMNTEAFF. Here the CDR3 DNA reads TGTGCCTCGCAGTCTCAAATGAACACTGAAGCTTTCTTT.

This clone was observed a single time. V and J are TRBV11-3 and TRBJ2-3; TRBD2 might be the D (5 bases). V was pared by 1 base and J by 1 base, with 15 bases between. Germline lookup yields CDR1 SGHNT and CDR2 YENEEA. This CDR3 spans 17 amino acids. The DNA for the CDR3 is TGTGCCAGCAGCTTAGTGACGTCGGGGTCGGGCACAGATACGCAGTATTTT. Translation gives CASSLVTSGSGTDTQYF.

This chain uses TRBV6-5 with TRBJ2-7, with TRBD2 matching over 9 bases. The CDR3 runs to 14 residues. J lost 6 bases, V lost 5 bases, and 8 bases had no gene match. CDR1 and CDR2 (germline): MNHEY, SVGAGI. CDR3 nucleotide sequence: TGTGCCAGCAGTATTACCGGGACTAGCTCCGAGCAGTACTTC. This sequence encodes CASSITGTSSEQYF.

The CDR3 coding sequence is TGTGCCAGTCAAGCGGGGTTTACTAGCACAGATACGCAGTATTTT. This sequence encodes CASQAGFTSTDTQYF. V and J are TRBV27 and TRBJ2-3, with 7 nucleotides matching TRBD2. Germline V gene lookup returns CDR1 MNHEY and CDR2 SMNVEV (reference sequence). The length of the CDR3 is 15 residues. With V trimmed by 9 bases and J by 0 bases, 9 bases remained unmatched.

The V gene is TRBV5-8, the J gene TRBJ1-5, with D tentatively TRBD1 (6 bases). The V end lost 2 bases, the J end lost 7 bases, and 7 bases lay between the germline ends. CDR3 size: 12 residues. From germline, CDR1 is SGHTS and CDR2 YDEGEE. The DNA of the CDR3 is TGTGCCAGCAGCTTTAGGGGGCAGCCCCAGCATTTT. It yields the protein CASSFRGQPQHF.

This clone was detected once. The chain has TRBV27 and TRBJ1-5; TRBD1 matches at 7 bases. CDR1 is MNHEY and CDR2 is SMNVEV in the germline V gene (reference sequence). This CDR3 region has 14 residues. Unmatched junction bases numbered 8, after V lost 5 bases and J lost 7 bases. CDR3 in amino acids: CASSARGQSQPQHF. The CDR3 DNA reads as TGTGCCAGCAGTGCGCGGGGACAGTCCCAGCCCCAGCATTTT.

This clone was detected once. This chain uses TRBV5-5 with TRBJ1-5; D uncertain. The CDR3 consists of 14 residues. The V gene's germline CDR1 is SGHKS and CDR2 YYEKEE (reference sequence). V lost 0 bases to trimming and J lost 6 bases, with 10 bases between them. The CDR3 reads CASSLARNSQPQHF. CDR3 sequence (DNA): TGTGCCAGCAGCTTGGCAAGAAACAGTCAGCCCCAGCATTTT.

In its sample, this clone was seen once. In DNA form, the CDR3 reads TGTGCCAGCAGCTTAGACTCGGGGGTGGGCAATCAGCCCCAGCATTTT. This sequence encodes CASSLDSGVGNQPQHF. The genes are TRBV11-2 and TRBJ1-5, with TRBD1 as a possible D gene (5 bases). Trimming pared 0 bases from V and 2 bases from J, leaving 11 bases between. Germline CDR1 SGHAT, CDR2 FQNNGV. This CDR3 spans 16 amino acids. The full variable domain, in which reference TRBV11-2 and TRBJ1-5 provide the parts outside the CDR3, is EAGVAQSPRYKIIEKRQSVAFWCNPISGHATLYWYQQILGQGPKLLIQFQNNGVVDDSQLPKDRFSAERLKGVDSTLKIQPAKLEDSAVYLCASSLDSGVGNQPQHFGDGTRLSIL.

The chain has TRBV30 and TRBJ1-5; unclear D gene. Germline V gene sequence: CDR1 GTSNPN, CDR2 SVGIG (reference sequence). This CDR3 is built from 15 residues. Trimming took off 5 bases at V and 0 bases at J, with 14 bases between the two ends. CDR3 loop: CAWGGPQYSNQPQHF. CDR3 coding DNA: TGTGCCTGGGGCGGGCCTCAATATAGCAATCAGCCCCAGCATTTT.

This chain links TRBV12-2 with TRBJ1-2; whether TRBD1, the table's D call, matches the DNA was not checked. TRBV12-2 is annotated as a pseudogene. CDR3 size: 17 residues. The DNA of the CDR3 is TGTGCAAGTCACTTCCCCAAGAGAGACAGCTGTAACTATGGCTACACCTTC. Translation: CASHFPKRDSCNYGYTF.

The rearrangement links TRBV5-4 to TRBJ2-5; 14 bases fit TRBD2. J gave up 5 bases and V 0 bases, and 6 bases lay outside the gene matches. CDR1 is SGHNT and CDR2 is YYREEE in the germline V gene (reference sequence). The CDR3 loop spans 17 amino acids. DNA for the CDR3: TGTGCCAGCAGCTTGGGGGGACTAGCGGGGGTAAGGGAGACCCAGTACTTC. Residues: CASSLGGLAGVRETQYF.

The chain employs TRBV30 and TRBJ1-1; perhaps TRBD1 as D (5 bases). Germline loops: CDR1 GTSNPN, CDR2 SVGIG (reference sequence). Trimming removed 0 bases at V and 8 bases at J, with 7 bases between. The CDR3 is 11 amino acids. The CDR3 reads CAWSVAGEAFF. In DNA, the CDR3 is TGTGCCTGGAGTGTAGCAGGGGAAGCTTTCTTT.

The genes are TRBV19 and TRBJ1-1; D is perhaps TRBD1 (5 bases). The CDR3 spans 13 residues. The germline V gene has CDR1 LNHDA and CDR2 SQIVND (reference sequence). Trimming pared 2 bases from V and 8 bases from J, leaving 12 bases between. This chain's CDR3 is CASSIQGAEEAFF. For the CDR3, the DNA is TGTGCCAGTAGTATACAAGGGGCTGAAGAAGCTTTCTTT.

This chain links TRBV10-2 with TRBJ1-2, with D possibly being TRBD1 (5 bases). Trimming pared 0 bases from V and 8 bases from J, leaving 31 bases between. Germline CDR1 is WSHSY and CDR2 is SAAADI. The CDR3 covers 20 residues. CDR3 DNA sequence: TGCGCCAGCAGTGAGTCTCCGATTGTGGTCGATAAATCCAGGGTACGGGGCTACACCTTC. Translation: CASSESPIVVDKSRVRGYTF.

In DNA, the CDR3 is TGTGCCTGGAGTCGACTAGCGGGGCTTGAGGCCCAGTACTTC. Protein product: CAWSRLAGLEAQYF. J is TRBJ2-5 and V is TRBV30; TRBD2 matches 11 bases. CDR3 length equals 14 residues. With V trimmed by 2 bases and J by 9 bases, 8 bases remained unmatched. Germline V gene data show CDR1 as GTSNPN and CDR2 as SVGIG (reference sequence). Drawing the rest from reference TRBV30 and TRBJ2-5, the complete variable domain is SQTIHQWPATLVQPVGSPLSLECTVEGTSNPNLYWYRQAAGRGLQLLFYSVGIGQISSEVPQNLSASRPQDRQFILSSKKLLLSDSGFYLCAWSRLAGLEAQYFGPGTRLLVL.

The chain uses TRBV18 and TRBJ2-7; 9 bases are shared with TRBD1. CDR1 is KGHSH, CDR2 LQKENI, per germline. The CDR3 totals 15 residues. V shed 6 bases and J 3 bases; nucleotides not matched to a gene: 9. The CDR3 spells CASSRTGGDFYEQYF. The CDR3 DNA reads TGTGCCAGCTCGCGCACAGGGGGCGACTTCTACGAGCAGTACTTC.

This chain connects TRBV6-1 to TRBJ1-3; TRBD1 might be the D (5 bases). This CDR3 region has 15 residues. Germline loops: CDR1 MNHNS, CDR2 SASEGT. Trimming took off 6 bases at V and 0 bases at J, with 12 bases between the two ends. The CDR3 protein is CASSEDTYSGNTIYF. CDR3 bases: TGTGCCAGCAGCGAGGACACATACTCTGGAAACACCATATATTTT.

CDR3 sequence (DNA): TGTGCCAGCAGTTCGGGAGTCTTCGGCAATCAGCCCCAGCATTTT. Protein: CASSSGVFGNQPQHF. The V gene is TRBV28, the J gene TRBJ1-5, with unresolved D. Germline CDR1 MDHEN, CDR2 SYDVKM. The CDR3 length is 15 residues. V was trimmed by 4 bases and J by 2 bases, leaving 12 bases between them. The full variable domain, in which reference TRBV28 and TRBJ1-5 provide the parts outside the CDR3, is DVKVTQSSRYLVKRTGEKVFLECVQDMDHENMFWYRQDPGLGLRLIYFSYDVKMKEKGDIPEGYSVSREKKERFSLILESASTNQTSMYLCASSSGVFGNQPQHFGDGTRLSIL.